This T cell receptor (beta chain) was sequenced during a study of T-cell memory formation after mild COVID-19. Background on the study: Each donor largely had its own TCR clusters. Overall study findings and caveats: CD4+ bias marked clones expanding day 15 to 37, unlike balanced contracting clones. Among contracting clones, CD4+ were mainly CM/EM and CD8+ enriched in EMRA. In pre-infection memory, a portion of responding clones appeared, which suggested that cross-reactive memory joined.

This clonotype showed up just a few times. Its antigen is unidentified. Via MiXCR, TCRdb re-called the 5' RACE reads, giving one row per CDR3 protein. The sample holds 450,000 to 650,000 distinct CDR3 sequences, 20% to 25% seen once. CDR3 length: 16 amino acids. The V end lost 5 bases, the J end lost 5 bases, and 18 bases lay between the germline ends. V and J are TRBV12-3 or TRBV12-4 and TRBJ1-4, with no clear D. The sequencing sample was made of PBMCs or a T cell subset sorted from them (not recorded which). This clonotype originated in an adult woman who had mild COVID-19 (a few samples of this study predate the infection). Cell type and time point are not known. The CDR3 sequence: CASSPALGFENEKLFF. As DNA, the CDR3 is TGTGCCAGCAGTCCCGCCCTAGGGTTTGAGAATGAAAAACTGTTTTTT.